Detailed here is one T cell receptor (beta chain). The data were obtained in a study of CD8+CD57+ T cells in acquired aplastic anemia. Using genomic DNA as the template, TCR beta VDJ and CDR3 profiling was carried out. TCRdb reprocessed the reads via MiXCR and lists one record per CDR3 protein. The sample records about 420,000 distinct CDR3 sequences, around 72% being singletons. V lost 2 bases to trimming and J lost 6 bases, with 19 bases between them. This CDR3 comprises 17 residues. The germline V gene has CDR1 MGHRA and CDR2 YSYEKL. The specimen sequenced was sorted CD4+, CD8+, or CD8+CD57+ T cells (not recorded which) from PBMCs. V and J are TRBV4-1 and TRBJ2-2; D tentatively reads TRBD1 or TRBD2 (6 bases each). The TCR sequence derives from a human donor in good health, serving as a control. In nucleotides, the CDR3 is TGCGCCAGCAGCCAACCCTGGTGGGGACGGGGGCCCGGGGAGCTGTTTTTT. Protein sequence: CASSQPWWGRGPGELFF.